The T cell receptor (beta chain) under discussion was sequenced for a study of vaccination effects on CD4 cells after COVID-19. Germline V gene sequence: CDR1 LNHDA, CDR2 SQIVND (reference sequence). The V end was cut by 6 bases, the J end by 7 bases, with 13 bases between. CDR3 length: 13 residues. TCRdb keeps only in-frame clones here, not all; method: immunoSEQ multiplex PCR. In the table there are some 68,000 clones, about 80% of which are singletons. Expansion of antigen-specific CD4+ T cells with viral peptide pools was carried out by the ViraFEST assay before sequencing. A 10-day culture period preceded the isolation of CD4+ T cells. Vaccinees lacked prior SARS-CoV-2 infection and tested negative for nucleocapsid antibodies. To note about this clone: Its antigen is unknown.

The starting material was CD4+ T cells from PBMCs cultured with SARS-CoV-2 spike peptides, obtained before COVID-19 vaccination. The chain links TRBV19 to TRBJ1-5; D gene uncertain. The source of this sequence is a human donor who received a COVID-19 vaccine. CDR3 in amino acids: CASSRGREQPQHF. The DNA of the CDR3 is TGTGCCAGTAGCAGAGGGCGGGAGCAGCCCCAGCATTTT. Drawing the rest from reference TRBV19 and TRBJ1-5, the complete variable domain is DGGITQSPKYLFRKEGQNVTLSCEQNLNHDAMYWYRQDPGQGLRLIYYSQIVNDFQKGDIAEGYSVSREKKESFPLTVTSAQKNPTAFYLCASSRGREQPQHFGDGTRLSIL.